These T cell receptor beta chains were read from a single sample in a study of T cells in Graves' hyperthyroidism and ophthalmopathy. TCRdb re-called the multiplex PCR reads with MiXCR, one entry per CDR3 protein. Of about 560,000 distinct CDR3 sequences in the sample, around 17% are singletons; the top ten hold about 17%. Sequencing input: blood. The receptor source for this set is a woman aged 18-29 years with Graves' hyperthyroidism. Each CDR3 is given with its conserved first and last residue. A D gene is named only where the DNA matches it firmly. Clone size is shown for a subset of rows, as once, few, many or a class of expanded clone.

.	TRBV4-3	.	TRBJ2-2	CASSQEGGGELFF	TGCGCCAGCAGCCAAGAGGGAGGTGGGGAGCTGTTTTTT
.	TRBV3-1	.	TRBJ1-2	CASSHQLNGYTF	TGTGCCAGCAGCCACCAGCTGAATGGCTACACCTTC
TRBD1	TRBV6-6	many	TRBJ2-7	CASSYSKGSRGRVDEQYF	TGTGCCAGCAGTTACTCGAAAGGTAGCAGGGGGCGGGTGGACGAGCAGTACTTC
TRBD1	TRBV5-1	.	TRBJ2-7	CASSVGQGGGEQYF	TGCGCCAGCAGCGTGGGACAGGGGGGTGGCGAGCAGTACTTC
TRBD2	TRBV27	.	TRBJ2-5	CASSQTALAVTQTPYF	TGTGCCAGCAGCCAAACAGCACTAGCGGTGACTCAGACCCCGTACTTC
.	TRBV6-5	many	TRBJ1-2	CASSYSIQRLYGYTF	TGTGCCAGCAGTTACTCGATACAGCGATTGTATGGCTACACCTTC
.	TRBV7-6	many	TRBJ1-2	CASSLDSGYGYTF	TGTGCCAGCAGCTTAGACTCGGGGTATGGCTACACCTTC
.	TRBV5-1	many	TRBJ2-7	CASSLPTAYEQYF	TGCGCCAGCAGCTTGCCCACAGCCTACGAGCAGTACTTC
.	TRBV29-1	few	TRBJ2-3	CSVEVFTDTQYF	TGCAGCGTTGAAGTTTTCACAGATACGCAGTATTTT
.	TRBV20-1	many	TRBJ2-7	CSAPSGTYEQYF	TGCAGTGCTCCCTCGGGAACCTACGAGCAGTACTTC
TRBD1	TRBV5-1	few	TRBJ2-2	CASSLGGQNPTGELFF	TGCGCCAGCAGCTTGGGGGGACAGAACCCCACCGGGGAGCTGTTTTTT
TRBD1	TRBV5-1	.	TRBJ1-2	CASSQPGTGFGYTF	TGCGCCAGCAGCCAACCCGGGACAGGGTTTGGCTACACCTTC
.	TRBV7-2	many	TRBJ2-3	CASSLDQPTDTQYF	TGTGCCAGCAGCTTAGATCAGCCCACAGATACGCAGTATTTT
.	TRBV12-3/TRBV12-4	.	TRBJ2-2	CASSLVGRRGGELFF	TGTGCCAGCAGTTTAGTAGGGCGGCGCGGCGGGGAGCTGTTTTTT
.	TRBV5-5	.	TRBJ2-1	CASSTEDRYNEQFF	TGTGCCAGCAGCACCGAAGACCGATACAATGAGCAGTTCTTC
.	TRBV20-1	.	TRBJ2-7	CSARLTSGIEQYF	TGCAGTGCTAGATTGACTAGTGGGATCGAGCAGTACTTC